These 11 T cell receptor beta chains originate from one sample sequenced in a study of type 1 regulatory T cells. Study outcomes and limitations: Type 1 regulatory T cells had a more restricted TCR repertoire than non-type 1 regulatory T cells.

TCRdb reprocessed the reads with MiXCR, giving one entry per CDR3 protein. This table has about 71,000 distinct CDR3 sequences, under 25% appearing once. Their antigens remain unidentified. Sequencing used cultured type 1 regulatory T (Tr1) cells, either the whole culture or a sorted fraction (not recorded which). All receptors derive from a human donor in good health.

The table lists this clonotype with a few counts. The chain links TRBV10-3 to TRBJ2-1; 10 positions agree with TRBD2. The CDR3 spans 13 residues. V gave up 11 bases and J gave up 7 bases; unmatched junction bases: 8. Germline CDR1 is ENHRY and CDR2 is SYGVKD. CDR3 amino acids: CAGRSTSGNEQFF. In DNA, the CDR3 is TGTGCCGGCCGTTCGACTAGCGGGAATGAGCAGTTCTTC.

This clonotype appeared a single time. A far bigger clonotype differs at one base, so this is likely a read error. The chain carries TRBV7-2 and TRBJ2-2, with TRBD2 identical over 8 bases. Germline lookup yields CDR1 SGHTA and CDR2 FQGNSA. There are 14 residues in the CDR3. The CDR3 DNA reads as TGTGCCAGCAGCGAACTAGCGGAGGGGGGGGAGCCGTTTTTT. Translating gives CASSELAEGGEPFF.

J is TRBJ2-4 and V is TRBV19; 7 bases match TRBD2. Trimming at V came to 7 bases and at J to 6 bases, leaving 3 bases not matched to a gene. Germline assignment: CDR1 LNHDA and CDR2 SQIVND (reference sequence). CDR3 length: 12 amino acids. CDR3 region: CASMGGTNIQYF. CDR3 DNA sequence: TGTGCCAGTATGGGGGGGACAAACATTCAGTACTTC. The full variable domain, its missing parts supplied by reference TRBV19 and TRBJ2-4, is DGGITQSPKYLFRKEGQNVTLSCEQNLNHDAMYWYRQDPGQGLRLIYYSQIVNDFQKGDIAEGYSVSREKKESFPLTVTSAQKNPTAFYLCASMGGTNIQYFGAGTRLSVL.

This clonotype was found a few times. This chain joins TRBV11-2 and TRBJ2-7, with D perhaps matching TRBD1 (5 bases). Germline CDR1 is SGHAT and CDR2 is FQNNGV. There are 14 residues in the CDR3. The V end was cut by 1 base, the J end by 3 bases, with 10 bases between. CDR3 sequence: CASSLARVHYEQYF. In nucleotides, the CDR3 is TGTGCCAGCAGCTTAGCCAGGGTTCACTACGAGCAGTACTTC.

V and J are TRBV5-1 and TRBJ2-5; 10 bases align to TRBD2. CDR1 is SGHRS, CDR2 YFSETQ, per germline. The V gene end was trimmed by 6 bases and the J gene end by 3 bases; junction bases not matched to a gene: 8. The CDR3 has 15 residues. The CDR3 sequence: CASKARAGGEETQYF. As DNA, the CDR3 is TGCGCCAGCAAGGCGCGAGCGGGAGGGGAAGAGACCCAGTACTTC. The full variable domain, in which reference TRBV5-1 and TRBJ2-5 provide the parts outside the CDR3, is KAGVTQTPRYLIKTRGQQVTLSCSPISGHRSVSWYQQTPGQGLQFLFEYFSETQRNKGNFPGRFSGRQFSNSRSEMNVSTLELGDSALYLCASKARAGGEETQYFGPGTRLLVL.

This clonotype has just a few counts. This chain joins TRBV7-3 and TRBJ2-3, with TRBD2 matching over 12 bases. This CDR3 region has 16 residues. Looked up from germline, CDR1 is SGHTA and CDR2 is FQGTGA. V shed 2 bases and J 4 bases; nucleotides not matched to a gene: 4. In DNA, the CDR3 is TGTGCCAGCAGCTTATTAGGACTAGCGGGATCAGATACGCAGTATTTT. Its protein is CASSLLGLAGSDTQYF.

The chain links TRBV5-5 to TRBJ2-4; TRBD1 is a possible D gene (5 bases). V lost 3 bases and J lost 7, with 20 bases in between. CDR3 size: 16 residues. The germline gives CDR1 SGHKS, CDR2 YYEKEE (reference sequence). In DNA, the CDR3 is TGTGCCAGCAGCTGGGGCCGGGTCTTGGTAGGGAACATTCAGTACTTC. The encoded protein is CASSWGRVLVGNIQYF.

This clonotype was observed a few times. CDR3 coding DNA: TGCGCCAGCAGCACTAGCGACACCGGGGAGCTGTTTTTT. Translation gives CASSTSDTGELFF. This sequence joins TRBV5-1 and TRBJ2-2; 7 bases align to TRBD2. This CDR3 has 13 residues. J was trimmed by 3 bases and V by 4 bases; bases with no gene match: 0. Per germline, CDR1 SGHRS and CDR2 YFSETQ.

The CDR3 here is CSATRGGGGTNYQETQYF. The CDR3 bases are TGCAGTGCTACCCGTGGAGGGGGTGGGACTAATTATCAAGAGACCCAGTACTTC. This chain uses TRBV20-1 with TRBJ2-5; possibly TRBD2 for D (7 bases). The CDR3 length is 18 residues. V dropped 4 bases and J dropped 2 bases, with 26 bases sitting between them. Germline assignment: CDR1 DFQATT and CDR2 SNEGSKA (reference sequence).

The chain has TRBV5-6 and TRBJ2-6; D uncertain. The CDR3 contains 12 residues. Germline V CDR1 and CDR2: SGHDT, YYEEEE. Between the trimmed V and J ends, which lost 0 bases and 7 bases, there was a span of 2 bases. In nucleotides, the CDR3 is TGTGCCAGCAGCTTGGTAGCCAACGTCCTGACTTTC. Translating gives CASSLVANVLTF. Full variable domain (missing parts from reference TRBV5-6 and TRBJ2-6): DAGVTQSPTHLIKTRGQQVTLRCSPKSGHDTVSWYQQALGQGPQFIFQYYEEEERQRGNFPDRFSGHQFPNYSSELNVNALLLGDSALYLCASSLVANVLTFGAGSRLTVL.

This clonotype was recorded a few times. V gene TRBV20-1 combines with J gene TRBJ2-7; 7 bases match TRBD2. CDR1 is DFQATT and CDR2 is SNEGSKA in the germline V gene (reference sequence). The CDR3 loop spans 14 amino acids. The J segment lost 1 base and the V segment lost 4 bases, leaving 7 bases of the junction unmatched. CDR3 residues: CSANHPSGSYEQYF. CDR3 in DNA: TGCAGTGCTAATCATCCTAGCGGTTCCTACGAGCAGTACTTC.